The clone carrying this TCR beta chain was observed a handful of times. This record belongs to a study of blood T cell repertoires in COVID-19. Libraries were prepared by immunoSEQ multiplex PCR; TCRdb keeps only in-frame clonotypes and omits some of them. The sample has just over 90,000 clones, approximately 87% seen once. Looked up from germline, CDR1 is MNHEY and CDR2 is SVGEGT. J gave up 2 bases and V 2 bases, and 4 bases lay outside the gene matches. The CDR3 sequence is 17 residues long. The source is a human donor with active COVID-19. The donor label of this sample is uncertain. The sequenced sample consisted of peripheral blood. This chain links TRBV6-2 or TRBV6-3 with TRBJ2-3; TRBD2 matches at 13 bases. CDR3 in amino acids: CASSYRGLAGATDTQYF. The CDR3 DNA reads as TGTGCCAGCAGTTACCGTGGACTAGCGGGGGCCACAGATACGCAGTATTTT.